One sample yielded the 8 T cell receptor beta chains listed below, sequenced in a study of post-analysis software for immune sequencing data. Regarding the study as a whole: Patients carried roughly 5 TRBV segments more frequently than controls did, and TRBV5-6, TRBV5-1 and TRBV20-1 were among them.

Their specific antigens are unknown. Each TCR beta cDNA library carried unique molecular identifiers. TCRdb called the PCR reads again in MiXCR, with one record for every CDR3 protein. The data hold around 250,000 distinct CDR3 sequences, with just over 35% observed a single time. The sequencing input was blood. All receptors come from a girl between 5 and 17 years old with multiple sclerosis.

V is TRBV24-1 and J is TRBJ2-6; D is uncertain. The V and J ends lost 4 bases and 4 bases respectively, with 4 bases between them. This CDR3 region has 13 residues. Per the germline V gene, CDR1 is KGHDR and CDR2 is SFDVKD. CDR3 in amino acids: CATSEKGANVLTF. CDR3 nucleotide sequence: TGTGCCACCAGTGAAAAGGGGGCCAACGTCCTGACTTTC.

The table lists this clonotype with a count of one. A read error may be the cause here, since a much bigger clone is one base away. The gene calls are TRBV6-1 and TRBJ2-7; D gene unclear. V was clipped by 0 bases and J by 7 bases, with 10 bases between them. This CDR3 spans 13 amino acids. In germline, CDR1 is MNHNS, CDR2 SASEGT. CDR3 bases: TGTGCCAGCAGTGAAGCGGAGAGTTATGAGCAGTACTTC. Encoded protein: CASSEAESYEQYF.

Points on this clonotype: A read error may explain this, as a much larger clone is one base away. The rearrangement uses TRBV2 and TRBJ1-1, with a weak D call TRBD1 (5 bases). Germline V gene sequence: CDR1 SNHLY, CDR2 FYNNEI. The CDR3 covers 14 residues. CDR3 nucleotides: TGTGCCAGCAGACGACGCAGGGAGAACACTGGAGCTTTCTTT. Its translation: CASRRRRENTGAFF.

This clonotype was recorded many times. The rearrangement joins TRBV7-9 to TRBJ2-1; TRBD2 is a possible D gene (6 bases). V gave up 1 base and J gave up 7 bases, with 26 bases separating them. There are 19 residues in the CDR3. Looked up from germline, CDR1 is SEHNR and CDR2 is FQNEAQ (reference sequence). The DNA for the CDR3 is TGTGCCAGCAGCTTAGGCTTCTCCACCAGCGGAGGGAAGGAGAATGAGCAGTTCTTC. This gives the protein CASSLGFSTSGGKENEQFF.

This clonotype was recorded many times. The V call is TRBV12-3 or TRBV12-4, the J call TRBJ2-5; no firm D call. This CDR3 region has 15 residues. V lost 1 base, J lost 1 base, and 10 bases lay in between. CDR3 coding DNA: TGTGCCAGCAGTTTAGGGCGACTTACCCAAGAGACCCAGTACTTC. Encoded protein: CASSLGRLTQETQYF.

For this clonotype: Since a much larger clone is just one base distant, this may be a read error. Here the CDR3 omits its conserved ending phenylalanine or tryptophan, so a read error is the likely source. The chain has TRBV6-1 and TRBJ1-2; 10 positions agree with TRBD1. CDR3 length: 13 amino acids. Trimming removed 3 bases from V and 7 bases from J; junction bases left unmatched: 2. Germline assignment: CDR1 MNHNS and CDR2 SASEGT. The DNA of the CDR3 is TGTGCCAGCAGTGATAGGACAGGGGGTGGCTACACCTGC. Protein product: CASSDRTGGGYTC.

Points on this clonotype: A clone one base away is much larger, so this may be a read error. The gene calls are TRBV11-2 and TRBJ1-5; D possibly corresponds to TRBD1 (5 bases). There are 16 residues in the CDR3. The germline V gene encodes CDR1 SGHAT and CDR2 FQNNGV. The CDR3 nucleotides are TGTGCCAGCAGCCCTTCAAATGGCCAGGGCGCCCAGCCCCAGAATTTT. Protein product: CASSPSNGQGAQPQNF.

This clonotype was seen repeatedly, ten times or more. The chain carries TRBV7-9 and TRBJ2-6; perhaps TRBD1 as D (6 bases). The CDR3 is made up of 15 amino acids. In germline, CDR1 is SEHNR, CDR2 FQNEAQ (reference sequence). Trimming cost V 6 bases and J 5 bases, with 14 bases left between them. CDR3: CASRGYRVRANVLTF. As DNA, the CDR3 is TGTGCCAGCAGGGGCTACAGGGTTAGGGCCAACGTCCTGACTTTC.